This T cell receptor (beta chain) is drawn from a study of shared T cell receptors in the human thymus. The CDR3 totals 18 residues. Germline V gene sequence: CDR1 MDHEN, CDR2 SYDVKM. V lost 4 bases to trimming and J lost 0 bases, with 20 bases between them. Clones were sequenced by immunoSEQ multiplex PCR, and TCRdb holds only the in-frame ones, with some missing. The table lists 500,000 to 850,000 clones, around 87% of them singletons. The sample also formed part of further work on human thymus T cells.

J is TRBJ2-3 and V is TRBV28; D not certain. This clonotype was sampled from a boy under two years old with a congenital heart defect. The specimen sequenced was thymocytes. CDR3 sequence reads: CASSSPGNSTSSTDTQYF. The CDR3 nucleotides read TGTGCCAGCAGTTCCCCTGGCAACAGTACCTCTAGCACAGATACGCAGTATTTT.